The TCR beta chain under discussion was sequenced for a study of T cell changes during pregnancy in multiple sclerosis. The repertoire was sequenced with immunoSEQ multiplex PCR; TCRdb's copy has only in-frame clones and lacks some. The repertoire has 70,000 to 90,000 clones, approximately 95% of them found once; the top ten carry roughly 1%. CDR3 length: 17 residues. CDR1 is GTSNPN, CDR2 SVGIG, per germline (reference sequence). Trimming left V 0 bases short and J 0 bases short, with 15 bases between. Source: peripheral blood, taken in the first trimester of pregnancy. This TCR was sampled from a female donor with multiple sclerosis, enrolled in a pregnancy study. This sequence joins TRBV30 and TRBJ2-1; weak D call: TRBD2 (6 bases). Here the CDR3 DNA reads TGTGCCTGGAGTGTACTAACCGGCGGGGTCTCCTACAATGAGCAGTTCTTC. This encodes CAWSVLTGGVSYNEQFF.